The 2 T cell receptor beta chains below come from one sample, sequenced in a study of cytomegalovirus exposure and HLA in healthy donors. The study ran its PCR with 60 Vbeta and 13 Jbeta primers. The protocol was immunoSEQ multiplex PCR, while the TCRdb copy is restricted to in-frame clones and leaves out a portion. The sample includes around 50,000 clones. The sequenced sample was PBMCs. The receptors originated from a woman under 40 in good health and CMV-seropositive.

This clone shows up as medium-sized by frequency. CDR3 sequence: CASSDRTSLNEQFF. The DNA of the CDR3 is TGTGCCAGCAGCGATCGGACTAGCCTCAATGAGCAGTTCTTC. V and J are TRBV7-9 and TRBJ2-1; the match to TRBD2 covers 8 bases. The CDR3 is 14 residues long. Trimming at V came to 5 bases and at J to 6 bases, leaving 6 bases not matched to a gene. Looked up from germline, CDR1 is SEHNR and CDR2 is FQNEAQ (reference sequence).

The genes are TRBV7-6 and TRBJ2-7; no reliable D call. The CDR3 runs to 12 residues. V lost 4 bases to trimming and J lost 6 bases, with 10 bases between them. Germline CDR1 reads SGHVS; CDR2 reads FNYEAQ. The CDR3 coding sequence is TGTGCCAGCAGCTCCGATACGGGCGAGCAGTACTTC. This encodes CASSSDTGEQYF.